One and the same sample provided the 19 T cell receptor beta chains below, sequenced in a study of cytomegalovirus exposure and HLA in healthy donors. PCR employed 60 Vbeta and 13 Jbeta primers. Repertoires were generated with immunoSEQ multiplex PCR, while TCRdb's copy carries only in-frame clones and drops some. The sample lists 100,000 to 150,000 clones, 76% occurring once. Sample: PBMCs. The receptors originated from a female donor in good health and CMV-seropositive.

The CDR3 bases are TGTGCCAGCAGTGAAAGTGGCAGGAACTATGGCTACACCTTC. Translating it yields CASSESGRNYGYTF. The V call is TRBV6-1, the J call TRBJ1-2; no reliable D call. The germline V and J ends were trimmed by 2 bases and 2 bases, with 9 bases remaining between them. This CDR3 has 14 residues. Germline V gene sequence: CDR1 MNHNS, CDR2 SASEGT.

This sequence joins TRBV25-1 and TRBJ2-7; the match to TRBD1 covers 9 bases. The CDR3 covers 14 residues. Germline CDR1 MGHDK, CDR2 SYGVNS. With 6 bases clipped from V and 3 bases from J, the junction kept 6 bases outside the gene matches. The CDR3 is CASRGPGQGYEQYF. The CDR3 DNA sequence: TGTGCCAGCAGGGGTCCGGGACAGGGCTACGAGCAGTACTTC.

This clone was detected only a few times. The chain recombines TRBV9 with TRBJ2-7; TRBD2 agrees at 12 bases. J lost 0 bases, V lost 0 bases, and 13 bases had no gene match. This CDR3 comprises 20 residues. Germline V gene lookup returns CDR1 SGDLS and CDR2 YYNGEE. The CDR3 sequence is CASSVDCRASGGGSSYEQYF. The CDR3 nucleotides are TGTGCCAGCAGCGTAGATTGTCGGGCTAGCGGGGGGGGGAGCTCCTACGAGCAGTACTTC.

V usage is TRBV18 and J usage is TRBJ2-7, with TRBD2 as a possible D gene (6 bases). CDR3 length equals 15 residues. Germline values: CDR1 KGHSH, CDR2 LQKENI. V lost 3 bases, J lost 7 bases, and 19 bases lay in between. The CDR3, as DNA: TGTGCCAGCTCACCGGGGGGACTGACAACGGGGGAGCAGTACTTC. It is translated as CASSPGGLTTGEQYF.

This clone was observed a few times. The chain recombines TRBV7-9 with TRBJ2-1, with D uncertain. Trimming pared 2 bases from V and 9 bases from J, leaving 11 bases between. Germline V CDR1 and CDR2: SEHNR, FQNEAQ (reference sequence). This CDR3 contains 13 residues. CDR3 in amino acids: CASSLMLVSEQFF. The CDR3 DNA reads as TGTGCCAGCAGCTTAATGCTAGTGTCTGAGCAGTTCTTC.

The rearrangement links TRBV15 to TRBJ1-5, with 7 bases lining up with TRBD1. The ends lost 1 base at V and 7 bases at J; junction bases unmatched: 1. The CDR3 is made up of 13 amino acids. CDR1 and CDR2 (germline): LNHNV, YYDKDF (reference sequence). The CDR3 protein is CATSRGQGQPQHF. CDR3 coding DNA: TGTGCCACCAGCAGAGGACAGGGACAGCCCCAGCATTTT.

The chain carries TRBV5-1 and TRBJ1-1; weak D call: TRBD1 (6 bases). Germline CDR1 reads SGHRS; CDR2 reads YFSETQ. The CDR3 contains 15 residues. V lost 5 bases to trimming and J lost 0 bases, with 14 bases between them. The CDR3 here is CASSPAGDMNTEAFF. The CDR3 DNA sequence: TGCGCCAGCAGTCCGGCAGGGGATATGAACACTGAAGCTTTCTTT.

The chain combines TRBV14 with TRBJ2-3, with TRBD2 identical over 9 bases. The ends lost 1 base at V and 4 bases at J; junction bases unmatched: 6. CDR1 and CDR2 (germline): SGHDN, FVKESK. CDR3 length equals 16 residues. DNA for the CDR3: TGTGCCAGCAGCCAAGCGGTTAGCGGGAGAGCAGATACGCAGTATTTT. Translation: CASSQAVSGRADTQYF.

V and J are TRBV21-1 and TRBJ2-1; the D segment call TRBD1 is taken from the table without a DNA check. TRBV21-1 is annotated as a pseudogene. The CDR3 has 13 residues. CDR3 in DNA: TGTGCCAGCAGCATGACAGTCTACAATGAGCAGTTCTTC. Translation: CASSMTVYNEQFF.

The rearrangement links TRBV7-6 to TRBJ2-7; TRBD1 matches at 7 bases. The germline V gene encodes CDR1 SGHVS and CDR2 FNYEAQ. Losses at the gene ends were 1 base for V and 2 bases for J; bases not matched to a gene: 5. This CDR3 is built from 15 residues. The chain's CDR3 is CASSLGQGITYEQYF. CDR3 in DNA: TGTGCCAGCAGCTTAGGACAGGGAATCACCTACGAGCAGTACTTC.

The count of this clone is one. V usage is TRBV18 and J usage is TRBJ1-3; D gene ambiguous. From germline, CDR1 is KGHSH and CDR2 LQKENI. The CDR3 is 15 amino acids. V dropped 3 bases and J dropped 8 bases, with 17 bases sitting between them. The CDR3 is CASSPSPQLRDTIYF. As DNA, the CDR3 is TGTGCCAGCTCACCTAGTCCCCAGTTACGGGACACCATATATTTT.

This chain joins TRBV27 and TRBJ1-2, with no clear D. CDR3 length equals 13 residues. V was clipped by 2 bases and J by 3 bases, with 7 bases between them. Germline loops: CDR1 MNHEY, CDR2 SMNVEV (reference sequence). CDR3 amino acids: CASSLTRDYGYTF. In DNA form, the CDR3 reads TGTGCCAGCAGTTTAACGAGGGACTATGGCTACACCTTC.

V is TRBV6-1 and J is TRBJ2-3, with 8 bases lining up with TRBD2. This CDR3 is built from 15 residues. The V and J ends lost 3 bases and 5 bases, in that order; junction bases with no gene match: 7. Germline CDR1 and CDR2: MNHNS and SASEGT. The DNA for the CDR3 is TGTGCCAGCAGTGACAGCGGGAGAACGATAGATACGCAGTATTTT. Its translation is CASSDSGRTIDTQYF.

This clone was recorded a few times. The gene calls are TRBV18 and TRBJ2-5, with 10 positions matching TRBD1. The CDR3 has 14 amino acids. V shed 4 bases and J 5 bases; nucleotides not matched to a gene: 4. The germline gives CDR1 KGHSH, CDR2 LQKENI. This CDR3 reads CASSRQGAWETQYF. In DNA form, the CDR3 reads TGTGCCAGCTCACGACAGGGGGCATGGGAGACCCAGTACTTC.

Only a few counts were recorded for this clone. The rearrangement joins TRBV6-5 to TRBJ2-5, with D perhaps TRBD1 (6 bases). The length of the CDR3 is 12 residues. With 8 bases removed from V and 4 bases from J, the gap between germline ends came to 11 bases. Germline CDR1 MNHEY, CDR2 SVGAGI. Here the CDR3 DNA reads TGTGCCAGCGGCATCAGGGGAGAGACCCAGTACTTC. Translating gives CASGIRGETQYF.

This chain connects TRBV4-1 to TRBJ2-6; the D is unclear. Trimming took 4 bases from V and 2 from J, leaving 9 bases between them. The CDR3 loop spans 15 amino acids. Germline V CDR1 and CDR2: MGHRA, YSYEKL. DNA of the CDR3: TGCGCCAGCAGCCCGGGTGAGGCTGGGGCCAACGTCCTGACTTTC. As protein: CASSPGEAGANVLTF.

This chain links TRBV18 with TRBJ2-2; D not certain. With 0 bases removed from V and 10 bases from J, the gap between germline ends came to 12 bases. Per germline, CDR1 KGHSH and CDR2 LQKENI. The CDR3 length is 14 residues. The CDR3 region is CASSPPLAVLELFF. CDR3 bases: TGTGCCAGCTCACCACCTTTGGCGGTTTTGGAGCTGTTTTTT.

The chain combines TRBV2 with TRBJ1-6, with TRBD1 as a possible D gene (5 bases). Trimming left V 7 bases short and J 9 bases short, with 16 bases between. From germline, CDR1 is SNHLY and CDR2 FYNNEI. The CDR3 covers 14 residues. In nucleotides, the CDR3 is TGTGCCAGCAACCCGTGGCAGGGCAGTTCACCCCTCCACTTT. Its translation: CASNPWQGSSPLHF.

The chain uses TRBV7-2 and TRBJ1-5, with D possibly TRBD1 on 6 matching bases. This CDR3 is built from 14 residues. In germline, CDR1 is SGHTA, CDR2 FQGNSA. Deletions cut 5 bases from V and 6 bases from J, with 14 bases between. CDR3 in DNA: TGTGCCAGCAGCCAGACGGGGGGGCTTCAGCCCCAGCATTTT. Protein sequence: CASSQTGGLQPQHF. Full variable domain (outside the CDR3, taken from reference TRBV7-2 and TRBJ1-5): GAGVSQSPSNKVTEKGKDVELRCDPISGHTALYWYRQSLGQGLEFLIYFQGNSAPDKSGLPSDRFSAERTGGSVSTLTIQRTQQEDSAVYLCASSQTGGLQPQHFGDGTRLSIL.